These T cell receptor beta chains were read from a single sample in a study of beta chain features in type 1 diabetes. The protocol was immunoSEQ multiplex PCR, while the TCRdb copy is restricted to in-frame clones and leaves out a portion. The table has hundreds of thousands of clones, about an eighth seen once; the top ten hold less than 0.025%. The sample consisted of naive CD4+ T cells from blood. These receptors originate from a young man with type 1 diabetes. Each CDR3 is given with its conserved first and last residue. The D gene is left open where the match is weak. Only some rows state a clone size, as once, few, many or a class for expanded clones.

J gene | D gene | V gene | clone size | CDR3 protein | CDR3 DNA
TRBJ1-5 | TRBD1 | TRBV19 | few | CASSPDRDQPQHF | TGTGCCAGTAGCCCCGACAGGGATCAGCCCCAGCATTTT
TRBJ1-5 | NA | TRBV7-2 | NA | CASSPTTGNNQPQHF | TGTGCCAGCAGCCCGACGACGGGAAACAATCAGCCCCAGCATTTT
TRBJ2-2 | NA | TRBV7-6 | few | CASSSSANTGELFF | TGTGCCAGCAGCTCCTCAGCGAACACCGGGGAGCTGTTTTTT
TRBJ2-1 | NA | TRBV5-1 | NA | CASSLERPSSYNEQFF | TGCGCCAGCAGCTTGGAAAGACCAAGCTCCTACAATGAGCAGTTCTTC
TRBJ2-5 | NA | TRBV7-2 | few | CASSLVGSTQYF | TGTGCCAGCAGCTTAGTCGGCTCAACCCAGTACTTC
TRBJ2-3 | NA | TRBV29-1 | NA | CSVSDGASTDTQYF | TGCAGCGTCTCCGACGGCGCTAGCACAGATACGCAGTATTTT
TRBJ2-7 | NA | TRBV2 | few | CASSESGYEQYF | TGTGCCAGCAGTGAGTCCGGCTACGAGCAGTACTTC
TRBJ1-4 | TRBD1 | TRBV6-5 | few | CASSRAGQGDEKLFF | TGTGCCAGCAGCCGCGCCGGACAGGGGGATGAAAAACTGTTTTTT
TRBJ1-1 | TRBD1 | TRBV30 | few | CAWSAPQTGGTEAFF | TGTGCCTGGAGTGCGCCACAAACAGGGGGCACTGAAGCTTTCTTT
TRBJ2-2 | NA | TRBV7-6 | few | CASSFLGDGATGELFF | TGTGCCAGCAGCTTTCTAGGGGACGGAGCCACCGGGGAGCTGTTTTTT
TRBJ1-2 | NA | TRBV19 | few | CASRKGNYGYTF | TGTGCCAGTAGAAAGGGCAACTATGGCTACACCTTC